This T cell receptor beta chain was observed in a study of T cell repertoires in cytomegalovirus infection. TCRdb recomputed calls from the reads with MiXCR, one row per CDR3 protein. The table records around 350,000 distinct CDR3 sequences, 15% to 20% of them present only once. CDR3 size: 13 residues. The germline V gene has CDR1 DFQATT and CDR2 SNEGSKA (reference sequence). V lost 3 bases, J lost 5 bases, and 13 bases lay in between. With regard to this clonotype: Its antigen is not known.

Findings and caveats of the study: Across the ex vivo response, the dominant clonotypes were HLA-C-restricted CMV-specific TCR beta clonotypes.

This sequence joins TRBV20-1 and TRBJ1-1, with D possibly being TRBD1 (5 bases). This receptor was obtained from a human donor in good health (CMV status not recorded). Some clones in this sample may be carry-over from other donors' samples. The sequencing sample was made of PBMCs. CDR3 sequence (DNA): TGCAGTGCTAGGAGCGGGGGTCGGACTGAAGCTTTCTTT. It codes for CSARSGGRTEAFF.